The clone carrying this T cell receptor (beta chain) counts as medium-sized. This CDR3 region has 15 residues. Germline V gene data show CDR1 as MNHNS and CDR2 as SASEGT. With V trimmed by 6 bases and J by 2 bases, 9 bases remained unmatched. From live CD3+CD8+TCRalphabeta+ cells, four PD-1 and/or TIGIT subsets were sorted. The data were taken from a study of circulating CD8 cells and anti-PD-1 response in melanoma. Each library started from around 15 ng of total RNA using the QIAseq Immune Repertoire TCR panel. One entry per CDR3 protein results from TCRdb running MiXCR on the reads. Of over 450 distinct CDR3 sequences listed, about 7.5% are singletons.

The clonotype originates from a human donor with melanoma. The sequences come from CD8+ T cells from PBMCs, collected at baseline or after one month of anti-PD-1 therapy (not recorded which). The rearrangement joins TRBV6-1 to TRBJ2-7, with 8 bases that match TRBD2. The CDR3 coding sequence is TGTGCCAGCAGAGTGGGCACTAGCGGAACCTACGAGCAGTACTTC. Protein product: CASRVGTSGTYEQYF.